Shown below are 28 T cell receptor beta chains from a single sample sequenced in a study of brain T cells in children with intractable seizures. TCRdb's table, derived via immunoSEQ multiplex PCR, lists solely in-frame clones and lacks some. The sample contains about 350,000 clones, more than 85% of which appear only once. Time point denoted: blood from clinic visit 5 months post-surgery; TSC patient then seizure free. Source: peripheral blood, taken 4 to 5 months after surgery. The source of these receptors is a boy younger than two with tuberous sclerosis and intractable seizures.

This sequence joins TRBV5-1 and TRBJ2-3; D remains ambiguous. In germline, CDR1 is SGHRS, CDR2 YFSETQ. The V end lost 0 bases, the J end lost 0 bases, and 8 bases lay between the germline ends. The CDR3 sequence is 15 residues long. This CDR3 reads CASSLASPSTDTQYF. CDR3 DNA sequence: TGCGCCAGCAGCTTGGCCAGCCCTAGCACAGATACGCAGTATTTT.

This chain uses TRBV5-1 with TRBJ2-2; TRBD1 matches at 7 bases. With V trimmed by 3 bases and J by 2 bases, 4 bases remained unmatched. CDR1 and CDR2 (germline): SGHRS, YFSETQ. This CDR3 comprises 15 residues. The chain's CDR3 is CASSSGQANTGELFF. The CDR3 nucleotides are TGCGCCAGCAGCTCCGGACAGGCAAACACCGGGGAGCTGTTTTTT. The full variable domain, completed using reference TRBV5-1 and TRBJ2-2, is KAGVTQTPRYLIKTRGQQVTLSCSPISGHRSVSWYQQTPGQGLQFLFEYFSETQRNKGNFPGRFSGRQFSNSRSEMNVSTLELGDSALYLCASSSGQANTGELFFGEGSRLTVL.

The chain uses TRBV7-9 and TRBJ2-2; tentatively, D is TRBD2 (7 bases). Germline V lookup: CDR1 SEHNR, CDR2 FQNEAQ (reference sequence). This CDR3 is built from 15 residues. Trimming stripped 5 bases from V and 5 bases from J, with 15 bases between. Here the CDR3 DNA reads TGTGCCAGCAGCCTTCGGGGGGCTGGTACCGGGGAGCTGTTTTTT. Protein product: CASSLRGAGTGELFF.

V usage is TRBV30 and J usage is TRBJ1-2, with 7 bases aligning to TRBD1. The ends lost 7 bases at V and 0 bases at J; junction bases unmatched: 14. The CDR3 is made up of 16 amino acids. CDR1 GTSNPN and CDR2 SVGIG come from the germline V gene (reference sequence). CDR3 protein: CAYYSTGPKANYGYTF. The CDR3 bases are TGTGCCTACTATTCGACAGGGCCCAAAGCTAACTATGGCTACACCTTC.

The chain has TRBV6-5 and TRBJ1-3; D not resolved. CDR3 length: 16 amino acids. CDR1 and CDR2 (germline): MNHEY, SVGAGI. Trimming took 0 bases from V and 3 from J, leaving 12 bases between them. DNA of the CDR3: TGTGCCAGCAGTTACTCCCCACGCCTGGATGGAAACACCATATATTTT. It is translated as CASSYSPRLDGNTIYF.

The gene calls are TRBV18 and TRBJ1-3, with TRBD1 matching 9 bases. V was clipped by 8 bases and J by 1 base; unmatched bases: 12. The CDR3 covers 17 residues. Germline V gene lookup returns CDR1 KGHSH and CDR2 LQKENI. CDR3 bases: TGTGCCAGCCCCGGGACAGGGAAAAATGGTTCTGGAAACACCATATATTTT. Its protein product is CASPGTGKNGSGNTIYF.

This clone was observed a handful of times. In DNA form, the CDR3 reads TGTGCCAGCTCACCCCGCACAGATACGCAGTATTTT. Translation gives CASSPRTDTQYF. V usage is TRBV18 and J usage is TRBJ2-3; D gene unclear. The length of the CDR3 is 12 residues. V lost 3 bases and J 1 base, leaving 2 bases between the germline ends. The V gene's germline CDR1 is KGHSH and CDR2 LQKENI.

V gene TRBV5-6 combines with J gene TRBJ2-2, with 10 bases identical to TRBD1. Germline V lookup: CDR1 SGHDT, CDR2 YYEEEE. The length of the CDR3 is 17 residues. The junction had 8 bases not matched to a gene; V was cut back by 4 bases and J by 2 bases. CDR3 DNA sequence: TGTGCCAGCAGCCTGTACCTGACAGGGGGCAACACCGGGGAGCTGTTTTTT. Translating gives CASSLYLTGGNTGELFF.

The chain is built from TRBV19 and TRBJ1-4; a possible D gene is TRBD1 (6 bases). From germline, CDR1 is LNHDA and CDR2 SQIVND (reference sequence). This CDR3 is 15 amino acids long. Trimming left V 4 bases short and J 1 base short, with 10 bases between. The CDR3 loop is CASSNRGQTNEKLFF. The CDR3 DNA sequence: TGTGCCAGTAGTAACCGGGGGCAAACTAATGAAAAACTGTTTTTT.

This clone has only one observation. The gene calls are TRBV24-1 and TRBJ2-2, with TRBD1 identical over 9 bases. The CDR3 is 14 residues long. The junction had 2 bases not matched to a gene; V was cut back by 5 bases and J by 5 bases. CDR1 is KGHDR and CDR2 is SFDVKD in the germline V gene. In DNA, the CDR3 is TGTGCCACCAGTGGACAGGGGGAGACCGGGGAGCTGTTTTTT. Translating it yields CATSGQGETGELFF.

The chain has TRBV7-9 and TRBJ1-4; D is ambiguous. The V gene lost 1 base and the J gene lost 3 bases, with 12 bases spanning the gap. Germline values: CDR1 SEHNR, CDR2 FQNEAQ (reference sequence). The CDR3 is 16 residues long. CDR3 amino acids: CASSLGSQAANEKLFF. CDR3 nucleotide sequence: TGTGCCAGCAGCTTAGGCTCCCAAGCGGCTAATGAAAAACTGTTTTTT.

This clone was detected only once. The CDR3 loop is CASPLTSTDTQYF. The CDR3 DNA is TGTGCCAGCCCTTTGACTAGCACAGATACGCAGTATTTT. This chain joins TRBV2 and TRBJ2-3, with D unclear. V was shortened by 8 bases and J by 0 bases, with 9 bases between the two germline ends. Germline V lookup: CDR1 SNHLY, CDR2 FYNNEI. The length of the CDR3 is 13 residues.

The chain recombines TRBV18 with TRBJ2-7, with D possibly matching TRBD2 (6 bases). The germline V gene encodes CDR1 KGHSH and CDR2 LQKENI. The CDR3 length is 16 residues. V was shortened by 0 bases and J by 0 bases, with 12 bases between the two germline ends. CDR3 coding DNA: TGTGCCAGCTCACCACCGTCCGGGGGAAGCTCCTACGAGCAGTACTTC. This encodes CASSPPSGGSSYEQYF. The complete variable domain, with remaining parts taken from reference TRBV18 and TRBJ2-7, reads NAGVMQNPRHLVRRRGQEARLRCSPMKGHSHVYWYRQLPEEGLKFMVYLQKENIIDESGMPKERFSAEFPKEGPSILRIQQVVRGDSAAYFCASSPPSGGSSYEQYFGPGTRLTVT.

The chain is built from TRBV12-3 or TRBV12-4 and TRBJ1-2; D remains ambiguous. The CDR3 contains 12 residues. The germline V and J ends were trimmed by 3 bases and 6 bases, with 8 bases remaining between them. In nucleotides, the CDR3 is TGTGCCAGCAGTTTCCGGCGTCATGGCTACACCTTC. Amino acids: CASSFRRHGYTF.

This clone was counted once. The V call is TRBV30, the J call TRBJ1-5, with D tentatively TRBD1 (5 bases). Trimming took 2 bases from V and 0 from J, leaving 14 bases between them. The V gene's germline CDR1 is GTSNPN and CDR2 SVGIG (reference sequence). The CDR3 runs 16 residues. The CDR3 reads CAWSRGTVYSNQPQHF. CDR3 coding DNA: TGTGCCTGGAGTAGAGGGACGGTATATAGCAATCAGCCCCAGCATTTT.

This clone was observed a few times. The chain uses TRBV7-2 and TRBJ1-3, with D unresolved. Germline V CDR1 and CDR2: SGHTA, FQGNSA. Trimming shortened V by 11 bases and J by 4 bases, and 18 bases separated the two germline ends. The CDR3 spans 14 residues. In DNA, the CDR3 is TGTGCCTTTCTCAGGTTGTTGTCGGGAAACACCATATATTTT. Amino acids: CAFLRLLSGNTIYF.

This rearrangement joins TRBV7-3 to TRBJ2-7, with a possible D match to TRBD2 (5 bases). Per germline, CDR1 SGHTA and CDR2 FQGTGA. There are 15 residues in the CDR3. Trimming cost V 1 base and J 0 bases, with 10 bases left between them. CDR3 region: CASSLSPGSSYEQYF. Written as DNA, the CDR3 is TGTGCCAGCAGCTTAAGTCCGGGGAGCTCCTACGAGCAGTACTTC.

The chain couples TRBV7-3 to TRBJ2-2; D ambiguous. CDR3 size: 14 residues. Germline V gene lookup returns CDR1 SGHTA and CDR2 FQGTGA. Trimming pared 8 bases from V and 2 bases from J, leaving 12 bases between. CDR3 DNA: TGTGCCAGCGGAAGGTCAGGAAACACCGGGGAGCTGTTTTTT. It specifies CASGRSGNTGELFF.

This rearrangement joins TRBV6-6 to TRBJ2-7; 11 bases line up with TRBD1. The CDR3 is made up of 14 amino acids. CDR1 and CDR2 from the germline V gene are MNHNY and SVGAGI (reference sequence). The J segment lost 3 bases and the V segment lost 2 bases, leaving 0 bases of the junction unmatched. CDR3 protein: CASSYGTGGYEQYF. Written as DNA, the CDR3 is TGTGCCAGCAGTTACGGGACAGGGGGCTACGAGCAGTACTTC.

The rearrangement uses TRBV7-9 and TRBJ2-1; unclear D gene. Trimming took 0 bases from V and 7 from J, leaving 10 bases between them. This CDR3 is built from 14 residues. CDR1 is SEHNR, CDR2 FQNEAQ, per germline (reference sequence). The CDR3, as DNA: TGTGCCAGCAGCTTAGCTAGTTTTCTGAATGAGCAGTTCTTC. Protein product: CASSLASFLNEQFF.

CDR3 nucleotides: TGTGCCAGCAGTGATCCCGGACGGGTAATAGGCTACACCTTC. Protein sequence: CASSDPGRVIGYTF. The chain combines TRBV25-1 with TRBJ1-2; unclear D gene. V lost 3 bases and J lost 8, with 16 bases in between. Per the germline V gene, CDR1 is MGHDK and CDR2 is SYGVNS. The CDR3 is made up of 14 amino acids.

The chain links TRBV5-1 to TRBJ2-7, with TRBD1 matching over 7 bases. Germline CDR1 is SGHRS and CDR2 is YFSETQ. The V gene end was trimmed by 0 bases and the J gene end by 6 bases; junction bases not matched to a gene: 0. The CDR3 is made up of 12 amino acids. As DNA, the CDR3 is TGCGCCAGCAGCTTGGCAGGGGGCGAGCAGTACTTC. Protein: CASSLAGGEQYF.

Here the CDR3 DNA reads TGCGCCAGCAGCTTGGTCGGGCCAGCGGGGGGGCCTAATGAGCAGTTCTTC. It encodes CASSLVGPAGGPNEQFF. The gene calls are TRBV5-1 and TRBJ2-1, with 10 bases aligning to TRBD2. The CDR3 runs to 17 residues. V lost 0 bases to trimming and J lost 7 bases; unmatched junction nucleotides: 10. The germline CDR1 and CDR2 sequences are SGHRS and YFSETQ.

This clone was observed a handful of times. This chain connects TRBV7-9 to TRBJ1-1; D unresolved. The V end was cut by 2 bases, the J end by 5 bases, with 6 bases between. The germline CDR1 and CDR2 sequences are SEHNR and FQNEAQ (reference sequence). The CDR3 covers 12 residues. CDR3 protein: CASSLSGTEAFF. The CDR3 DNA reads TGTGCCAGCAGCTTATCCGGGACTGAAGCTTTCTTT.

V is TRBV24-1 and J is TRBJ2-4; 8 nucleotides align to TRBD1. The germline CDR1 and CDR2 sequences are KGHDR and SFDVKD. V trimming: 4 bases; J trimming: 3 bases; junction bases outside the gene matches: 10. CDR3 length: 17 residues. The CDR3, as DNA: TGTGCCACCAGTGAAACGGACAGGGTGGAGGGCAAAAACATTCAGTACTTC. Its protein is CATSETDRVEGKNIQYF.

The rearrangement uses TRBV19 and TRBJ1-5; 10 bases agree with TRBD1. Trimming cost V 5 bases and J 4 bases; bases outside gene matches: 11. The length of the CDR3 is 17 residues. Germline V gene lookup returns CDR1 LNHDA and CDR2 SQIVND (reference sequence). As DNA, the CDR3 is TGTGCCAGTAGTGGGCTTGGGACAGGGGAACTTAATCAGCCCCAGCATTTT. Its protein is CASSGLGTGELNQPQHF. Full variable domain (outside the CDR3, taken from reference TRBV19 and TRBJ1-5): DGGITQSPKYLFRKEGQNVTLSCEQNLNHDAMYWYRQDPGQGLRLIYYSQIVNDFQKGDIAEGYSVSREKKESFPLTVTSAQKNPTAFYLCASSGLGTGELNQPQHFGDGTRLSIL.

The V call is TRBV14, the J call TRBJ2-5, with unresolved D. CDR3 length: 14 amino acids. Trimming stripped 4 bases from V and 4 bases from J, with 13 bases between. Germline lookup yields CDR1 SGHDN and CDR2 FVKESK. For the CDR3, the DNA is TGTGCCAGCAGCCTCTTGACAAAGGTAGAGACCCAGTACTTC. Its protein is CASSLLTKVETQYF. Filled out from reference TRBV14 and TRBJ2-5, the complete variable domain reads EAGVTQFPSHSVIEKGQTVTLRCDPISGHDNLYWYRRVMGKEIKFLLHFVKESKQDESGMPNNRFLAERTGGTYSTLKVQPAELEDSGVYFCASSLLTKVETQYFGPGTRLLVL.

The chain employs TRBV5-1 and TRBJ2-3; TRBD2 is a possible D gene (6 bases). V was cut by 0 bases and J by 0 bases, with 11 bases left in between. This CDR3 has 16 residues. Per the germline V gene, CDR1 is SGHRS and CDR2 is YFSETQ. DNA for the CDR3: TGCGCCAGCAGCTTGGCCGGAGGGGCGAGCACAGATACGCAGTATTTT. This encodes CASSLAGGASTDTQYF.